This record looks at one TCR beta chain sequence and its context. It has no known antigen specificity. Per-base quality was not reported, and no clone a single base away is much larger than it. This specimen belongs to a study of cytomegalovirus exposure and HLA in healthy donors (dated by TCRdb to about 2017). Background on the whole study: According to an earlier analysis of 550 to 750 of the donors, some 180 million T cells yielded 90 million to 130 million unique TCR beta sequences and approximately 300 Gb of sequence data. An early release that covered some 630 HLA-typed donors contained around 300 gigabases of sequencing data and approximately 85 million unique TCR sequences. Of the roughly 400 genotyped donors, approximately 80% fell in the genetic ancestry cluster associated with self-reported Caucasian donors. The aim of the study was to test whether cataloging public T cell receptors could identify signatures of past pathogen exposure. The study profiled the T cell repertoires of under 850 subjects by immunosequencing and related them to cytomegalovirus serostatus. A separate validation cohort of 90 to 150 different subjects was used in addition to the approximately 670-subject first cohort. To predict cytomegalovirus infection status, the study combined high-throughput TCR immunosequencing, statistical association of individual TCRs with disease status, and machine learning. A later analysis re-examined previously published TCR beta repertoires from over 500 donors and added high-resolution HLA genotyping to investigate patterns of TCR occurrence. The later analysis used no new phenotypic data to find candidate immune exposures, relying instead on TCR beta sequences and their occurrence across donors. An earlier analysis of several hundred of the donors applied high-throughput TCR beta sequencing to assess whether each TCR beta V gene segment acted as functional or pseudogenic. Donor age, sex, ethnicity and CMV serostatus were compiled together with the repertoire data. In a later genetic analysis, genome-wide SNP genotypes for about 65% of the 666 donors were used, and that subset was treated as a discovery cohort. All discovery cohort repertoires had been generated on a single sequencing platform. HLA typing included class I and class II loci at four-digit resolution. Typing coverage differed by locus: A, B, C, DRB1 and DQB1 were typed in about 620-640 donors, DQA1 in approximately 520, DPA1 in approximately 600, and DPB1 in 472. Because of strong linkage in the cohort, roughly five DR-DQ haplotypes were treated as single units for association and clustering. Among over 350 genotyped donors of the cohort, an average of about 240,000 unique TCR beta nucleotide sequences were sequenced per donor, around 18% of them non-productive. The full study reports these points: In a later genetic analysis, fewer N-insertions in productive TCRs were reported among donors in an Asian-associated ancestry cluster than the roughly 700-donor mean. In vitro tests confirmed that a few of the cytomegalovirus-associated TCR beta chains recognize cytomegalovirus antigens. A later genetic analysis associated a missense DCLRE1C variant with V-gene and J-gene trimming of TCR beta chains, and an independent cohort replicated the association. A total of fewer than 200 TCR beta chains were listed by the study as associated with cytomegalovirus. Several of the top co-occurrence clusters appeared to be linked to parvovirus B19, influenza, CMV and Epstein-Barr virus, according to a later analysis. In an earlier analysis of some 500 of the donors, most TCR beta V segments appeared in productive rearrangements about 87% or about 30% of the time, broadly matching IMGT annotations. According to a later analysis, most CMV-associated TCR beta chains appeared to be HLA-restricted, and the HLA associations seemed to be driven largely by CMV exposure. When HLA alleles, especially DR and DQ, strongly co-occurred, attributing TCR associations to individual alleles was difficult. A group of highly shared sequence variants was considered likely to be a technical artifact of the sequencing pipeline. While some public TCRs were present in many individuals, most TCR sequences turned up only very rarely across donors. For the cohort, immune exposure information was limited to CMV serostatus. Some IMGT-functional V segments, including TRBV6-2 and TRBV6-3, could not be told apart with the 87-base-pair reads, so those segments were excluded. Because some donors lacked HLA typing at each locus, the association tests relied only on the typed subset. A later analysis associated about 16,000 TCR beta sequences with specific HLA alleles at a false discovery rate of 0.05. In a later analysis, HLA-associated TCR beta chains were found to be more clonally expanded and to have lower generation probabilities than equally common non-associated chains. In this cohort, only TCR beta chains were sequenced, and detectable features were limited by the absence of alpha or paired-chain data. Presence/absence analyses assumed roughly uniform sequencing depth across donors, an assumption that may not hold. It was suggested by the authors that the approach could potentially be generalized to other disease states and immunological phenotypes. Because counts were too low, roughly 17 rarely observed V segments, including chromosome 9 orphons, were left out of the earlier analysis of about 620 of the donors. In a later analysis, the rate of TCR association differed among HLA loci, with DRB1 alleles having the most associated TCRs and HLA-C alleles having the fewest. The classifier was reported to diagnose cytomegalovirus status with high specificity and sensitivity in both the original cohort and the validation cohort. Correlated functional status among segregating V segments might reflect linkage disequilibrium, but an unknown experimental factor could not be ruled out. A further reported finding was that TCR beta sequences accurately predicted the HLA-A and HLA-B alleles for most subjects in the first cohort.

Libraries were constructed by the immunoSEQ multiplex PCR assay. A mixture of 60 forward primers for TCR Vbeta segments and 13 reverse primers for TCR Jbeta segments was used in the multiplex PCR. Amplification of the CDR3 region of rearranged TCR beta genes was performed with a multiplex PCR assay on genomic DNA. On the Illumina HiSeq System, the amplified TCR beta libraries were sequenced as 87-base-pair reads. The authors processed their data as follows. Across the 670 or so repertoires, a later analysis counted 80 million or so unique TCR beta chains, around 11 million of which were shared by at least two donors. A nearest-neighbor algorithm error-corrected the raw reads and collapsed the reads into unique sequences, merging closely related sequences to remove PCR and sequencing errors. CDR3 sequences were aligned to IMGT reference sequences to assign V, D and J gene segments. Each retained sequence needed at least a six-nucleotide match to both a V gene segment and a J gene segment. A rearrangement was called productive if the CDR3 had no stop codons and remained in frame with V and J, and every other rearrangement was called non-productive. Following IMGT convention, CDR3 was defined as the stretch from the second conserved V-encoded cysteine to the conserved J-encoded phenylalanine. The earlier analysis of about 620 of the donors excluded sequences that lacked an unambiguous match to a single V gene segment. In an earlier analysis of around 600 of the donors, V segments were called functional above 56.7% productive rearrangements and were called segregating when the between-donor standard deviation exceeded 5%. A statistical classification framework was built to diagnose cytomegalovirus status from the catalog of TCR beta chain sequences. In a later analysis, V and J genes were assigned by comparing TCR nucleotide sequences against IMGT/GENE-DB human TR gene sequences. A later analysis assigned CDR3 sequences and most-parsimonious VDJ recombination scenarios with the TCRdist pipeline. A later analysis defined each TCR beta chain by its CDR3 amino acid sequence plus V-gene family, and excluded reads lacking a unique V-gene family. As a way to deal with suspected cross-contamination and a sequencing artifact, a later analysis dropped 450 to 700 nucleotide sequences that were highly shared and had low generation probability. A later analysis calculated a clonal expansion index for each public chain from normalized within-repertoire ranks of inferred template counts. In a later analysis, generation probabilities were computed using a VDJ recombination model fitted to out-of-frame rearrangements, and the results were checked against IGoR. A later analysis scored TCR-TCR, TCR-HLA and TCR-CMV co-occurrence with hypergeometric tests, applying a repertoire-size bias correction to TCR pairs. A later analysis estimated false discovery rates by permuting HLA or CMV assignments 20 times. In a later analysis, co-occurring TCRs were grouped using DBSCAN, and TCRdist sequence similarity was added for clustering within HLA-allele-positive subsets. Repertoires with fewer than 30,000 or more than 120,000 public chains were left out of co-occurrence clustering, as were roughly five repertoires with anomalous nucleotide sharing. Drawn from immuneACCESS, this table holds only the in-frame rearrangements with V and J called that TCRdb kept. Clones are partly lost; checked studies trace under half to an unresolved V gene and leave the rest unexplained. V and J calls and clone size are given by that table; D and trimming were obtained from the DNA. For this sample there are 150,000 to 160,000 clones; roughly 77% appear just once. The top ten clones comprise 7.7% of the sample.

Including cysteine and phenylalanine, the CDR3 has 15 amino acids. Solely the CDR3 DNA is kept, with 45 bases framed from the first base. The germline V gene gives CDR1 as SNHLY and CDR2 as FYNNEI. V loses 2 bases at its end and J loses 3 bases; junction bases beyond the gene matches: 6. In total, fewer than 750 healthy bone marrow donors made up the cohort. All cohort members were sampled while nominally healthy, although unrecorded immune exposures were likely present. The donor tested CMV seropositive and was one of the 289 seropositive cohort members. A peripheral blood sample was provided by each donor, and peripheral blood mononuclear cells were used for TCR beta sequencing. The Qiagen DNeasy Blood Extraction Kit was used to extract genomic DNA from the blood cell samples.

The sequence came from a man aged 25-45 years in good health and CMV-seropositive. Recombination linked TRBV2 to TRBJ1-1; the central 7 bases match TRBD1. The sample was PBMCs. The CDR3 reads CASSELDRADTEAFF. The nucleotide sequence reads TGTGCCAGCAGTGAATTAGACAGGGCCGACACTGAAGCTTTCTTT. With the portions outside the CDR3 filled from the reference TRBV2 and TRBJ1-1 genes, the complete variable region becomes EPEVTQTPSHQVTQMGQEVILRCVPISNHLYFYWYRQILGQKVEFLVSFYNNEISEKSEIFDDQFSVERPDGSNFTLKIRSTKLEDSAMYFCASSELDRADTEAFFGQGTRLTVV.